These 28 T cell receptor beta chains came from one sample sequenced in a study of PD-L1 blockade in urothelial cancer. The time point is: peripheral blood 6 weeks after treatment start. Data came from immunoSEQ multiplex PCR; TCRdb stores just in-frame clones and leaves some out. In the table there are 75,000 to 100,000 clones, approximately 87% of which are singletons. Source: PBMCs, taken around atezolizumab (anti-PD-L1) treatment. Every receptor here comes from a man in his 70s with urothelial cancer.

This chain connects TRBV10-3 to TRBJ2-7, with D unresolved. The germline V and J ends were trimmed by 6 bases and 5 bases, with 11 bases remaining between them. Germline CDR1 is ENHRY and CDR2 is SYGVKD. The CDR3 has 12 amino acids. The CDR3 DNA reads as TGTGCCATCAGAGACACCCGCGACGAGCAGTACTTC. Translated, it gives CAIRDTRDEQYF.

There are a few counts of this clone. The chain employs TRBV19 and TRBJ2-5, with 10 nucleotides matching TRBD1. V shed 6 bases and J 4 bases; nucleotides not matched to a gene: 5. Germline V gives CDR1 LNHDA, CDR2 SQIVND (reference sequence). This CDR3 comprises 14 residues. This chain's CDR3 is CASSVRDRGETQYF. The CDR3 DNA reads TGTGCCAGTAGCGTCCGGGACAGGGGAGAGACCCAGTACTTC.

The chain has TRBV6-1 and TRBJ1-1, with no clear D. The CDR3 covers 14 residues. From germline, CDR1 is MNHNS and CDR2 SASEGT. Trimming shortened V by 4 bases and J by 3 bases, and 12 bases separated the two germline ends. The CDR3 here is CASSVQLGDTEAFF. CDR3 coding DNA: TGTGCCAGCAGTGTACAGCTCGGGGACACTGAAGCTTTCTTT.

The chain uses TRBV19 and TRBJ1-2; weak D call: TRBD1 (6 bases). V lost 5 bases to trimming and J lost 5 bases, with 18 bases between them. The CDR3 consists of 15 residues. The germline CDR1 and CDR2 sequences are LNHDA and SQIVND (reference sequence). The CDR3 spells CASSALRGGSYGYTF. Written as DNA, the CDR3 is TGTGCCAGTAGTGCCTTAAGGGGGGGCTCTTATGGCTACACCTTC. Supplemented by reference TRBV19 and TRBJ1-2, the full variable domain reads DGGITQSPKYLFRKEGQNVTLSCEQNLNHDAMYWYRQDPGQGLRLIYYSQIVNDFQKGDIAEGYSVSREKKESFPLTVTSAQKNPTAFYLCASSALRGGSYGYTFGSGTRLTVV.

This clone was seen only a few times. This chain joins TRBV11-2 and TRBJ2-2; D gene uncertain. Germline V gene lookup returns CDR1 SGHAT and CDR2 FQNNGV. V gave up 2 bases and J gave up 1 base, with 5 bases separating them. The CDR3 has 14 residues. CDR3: CASSLQENTGELFF. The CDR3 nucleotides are TGTGCCAGCAGCTTACAGGAGAACACCGGGGAGCTGTTTTTT.

The CDR3 is CASSRTRSTLGNTGELFF. The DNA for the CDR3 is TGTGCCAGCAGTCGGACTAGATCTACGTTGGGGAACACCGGGGAGCTGTTTTTT. The V gene is TRBV6-4, the J gene TRBJ2-2, with 7 bases aligning to TRBD2. V dropped 5 bases and J dropped 1; count of bases not matched to a gene: 13. CDR1 MRHNA and CDR2 SNTAGT come from the germline V gene. CDR3 length: 18 amino acids.

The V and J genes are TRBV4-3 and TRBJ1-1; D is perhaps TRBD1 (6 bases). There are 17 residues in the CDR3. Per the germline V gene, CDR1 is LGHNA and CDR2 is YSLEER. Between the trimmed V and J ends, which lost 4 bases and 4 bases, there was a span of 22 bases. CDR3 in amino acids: CASSPDSEGGRGTEAFF. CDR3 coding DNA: TGCGCCAGCAGCCCTGACTCGGAGGGGGGGCGAGGCACTGAAGCTTTCTTT.

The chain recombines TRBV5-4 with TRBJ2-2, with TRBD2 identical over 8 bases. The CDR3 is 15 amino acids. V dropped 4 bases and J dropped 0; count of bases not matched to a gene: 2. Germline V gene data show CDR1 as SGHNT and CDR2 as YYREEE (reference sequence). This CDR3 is CASSRGGPNTGELFF. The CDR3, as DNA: TGTGCCAGCAGCCGGGGGGGGCCGAACACCGGGGAGCTGTTTTTT.

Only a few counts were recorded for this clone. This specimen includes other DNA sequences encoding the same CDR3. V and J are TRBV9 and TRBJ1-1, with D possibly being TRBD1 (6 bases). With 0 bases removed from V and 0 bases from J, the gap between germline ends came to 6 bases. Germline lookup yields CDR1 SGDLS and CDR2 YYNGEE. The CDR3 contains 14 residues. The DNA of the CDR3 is TGTGCCAGCAGCGTAGGACAGGTGAACACTGAAGCTTTCTTT. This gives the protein CASSVGQVNTEAFF.

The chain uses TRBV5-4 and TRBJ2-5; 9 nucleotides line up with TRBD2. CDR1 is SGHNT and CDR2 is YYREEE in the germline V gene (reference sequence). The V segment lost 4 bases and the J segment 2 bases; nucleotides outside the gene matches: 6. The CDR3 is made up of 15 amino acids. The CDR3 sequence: CASSLLAGSQETQYF. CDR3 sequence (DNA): TGTGCCAGCAGCCTTCTAGCGGGATCACAAGAGACCCAGTACTTC. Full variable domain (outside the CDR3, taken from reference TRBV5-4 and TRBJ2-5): ETGVTQSPTHLIKTRGQQVTLRCSSQSGHNTVSWYQQALGQGPQFIFQYYREEENGRGNFPPRFSGLQFPNYSSELNVNALELDDSALYLCASSLLAGSQETQYFGPGTRLLVL.

The CDR3 sequence is CASSSTSYEQYF. The DNA of the CDR3 is TGCGCCAGCAGCTCCACATCCTACGAGCAGTACTTC. The V call is TRBV5-1, the J call TRBJ2-7; D remains unclear. The V end was cut by 3 bases, the J end by 1 base, with 5 bases between. This CDR3 has 12 residues. Germline loops: CDR1 SGHRS, CDR2 YFSETQ.

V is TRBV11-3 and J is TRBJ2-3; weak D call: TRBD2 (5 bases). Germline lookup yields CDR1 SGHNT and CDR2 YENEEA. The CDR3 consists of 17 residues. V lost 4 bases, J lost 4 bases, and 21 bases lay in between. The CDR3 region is CASSSGGGGLRADTQYF. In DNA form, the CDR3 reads TGTGCCAGCAGCTCCGGCGGTGGCGGTCTGAGGGCAGATACGCAGTATTTT.

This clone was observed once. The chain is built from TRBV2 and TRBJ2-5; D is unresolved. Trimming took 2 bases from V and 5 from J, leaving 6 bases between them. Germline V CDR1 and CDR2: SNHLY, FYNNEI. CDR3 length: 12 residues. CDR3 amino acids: CASSERWETQYF. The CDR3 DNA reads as TGTGCCAGCAGTGAACGGTGGGAGACCCAGTACTTC.

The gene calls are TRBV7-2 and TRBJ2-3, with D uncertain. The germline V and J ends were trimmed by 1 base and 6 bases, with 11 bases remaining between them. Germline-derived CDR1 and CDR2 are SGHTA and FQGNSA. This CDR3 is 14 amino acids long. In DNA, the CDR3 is TGTGCCAGCAGCTTAGACCCAGGAACGGATACGCAGTATTTT. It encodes CASSLDPGTDTQYF.

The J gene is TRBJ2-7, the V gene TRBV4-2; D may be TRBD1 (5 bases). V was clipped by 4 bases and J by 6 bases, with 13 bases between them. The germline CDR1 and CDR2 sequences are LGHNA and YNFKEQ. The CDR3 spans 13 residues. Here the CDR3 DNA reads TGTGCCAGCAGCCTTTCATCAGGGTCCGAGCAGTACTTC. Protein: CASSLSSGSEQYF.

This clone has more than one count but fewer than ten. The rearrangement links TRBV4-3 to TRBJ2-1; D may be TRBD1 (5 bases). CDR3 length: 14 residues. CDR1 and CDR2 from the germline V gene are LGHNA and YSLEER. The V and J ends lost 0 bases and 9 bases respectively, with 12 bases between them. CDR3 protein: CASSQDKWGFEQFF. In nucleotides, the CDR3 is TGCGCCAGCAGCCAAGATAAGTGGGGCTTTGAGCAGTTCTTC.

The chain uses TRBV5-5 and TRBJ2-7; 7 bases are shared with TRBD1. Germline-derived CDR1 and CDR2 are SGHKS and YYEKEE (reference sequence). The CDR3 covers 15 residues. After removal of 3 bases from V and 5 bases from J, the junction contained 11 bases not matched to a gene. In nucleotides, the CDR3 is TGTGCCAGCAGCTGGTCGATGACAGGGTTCAACGAGCAGTACTTC. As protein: CASSWSMTGFNEQYF.

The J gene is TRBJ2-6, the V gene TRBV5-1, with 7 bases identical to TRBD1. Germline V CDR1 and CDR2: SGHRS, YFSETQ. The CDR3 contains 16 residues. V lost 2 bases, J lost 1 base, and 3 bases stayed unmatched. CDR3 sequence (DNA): TGCGCCAGCAGCTTAGGGGGCGAATCTGGGGCCAACGTCCTGACTTTC. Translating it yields CASSLGGESGANVLTF.

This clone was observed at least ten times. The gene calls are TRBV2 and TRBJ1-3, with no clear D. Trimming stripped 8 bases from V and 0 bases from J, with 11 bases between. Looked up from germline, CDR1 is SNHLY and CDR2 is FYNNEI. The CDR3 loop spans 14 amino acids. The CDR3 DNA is TGTGCCAGCCGAGGGATTTCCTCTGGAAACACCATATATTTT. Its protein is CASRGISSGNTIYF.

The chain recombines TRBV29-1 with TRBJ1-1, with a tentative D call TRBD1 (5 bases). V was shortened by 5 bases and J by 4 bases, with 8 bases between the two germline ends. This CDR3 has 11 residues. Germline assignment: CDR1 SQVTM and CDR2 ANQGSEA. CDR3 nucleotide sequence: TGCAGCGTTCAGGGTTGCACTGAAGCTTTCTTT. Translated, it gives CSVQGCTEAFF.

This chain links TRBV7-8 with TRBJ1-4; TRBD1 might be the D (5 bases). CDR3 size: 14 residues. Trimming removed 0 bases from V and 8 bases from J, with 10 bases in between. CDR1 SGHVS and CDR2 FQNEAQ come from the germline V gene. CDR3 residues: CASSLAGLGEKLFF. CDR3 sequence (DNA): TGTGCCAGCAGCTTAGCGGGGCTCGGCGAAAAACTGTTTTTT.

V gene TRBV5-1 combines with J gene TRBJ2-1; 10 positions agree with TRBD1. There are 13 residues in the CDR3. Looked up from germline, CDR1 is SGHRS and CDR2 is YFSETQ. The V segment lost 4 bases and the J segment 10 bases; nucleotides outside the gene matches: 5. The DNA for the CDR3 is TGCGCCAGCAGCCCGGGACAGGGGAGCGAGCAGTTCTTC. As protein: CASSPGQGSEQFF.

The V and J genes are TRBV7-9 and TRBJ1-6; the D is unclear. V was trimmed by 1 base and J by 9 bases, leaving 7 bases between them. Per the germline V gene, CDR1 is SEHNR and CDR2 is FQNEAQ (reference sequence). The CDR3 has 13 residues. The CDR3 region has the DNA TGTGCCAGCAGCTTAGACGGGTTTTCACCCCTCCACTTT. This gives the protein CASSLDGFSPLHF.

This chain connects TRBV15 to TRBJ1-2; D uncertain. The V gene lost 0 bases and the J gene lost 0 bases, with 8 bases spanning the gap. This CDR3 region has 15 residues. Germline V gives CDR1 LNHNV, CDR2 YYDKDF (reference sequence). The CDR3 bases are TGTGCCACCAGCAGAGATTCAAGAGCTAACTATGGCTACACCTTC. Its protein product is CATSRDSRANYGYTF.

CDR3 sequence (DNA): TGTGCCAGCAGCAAACAGGGGGCGATAGGCACTGAAGCTTTCTTT. Translation: CASSKQGAIGTEAFF. The V gene is TRBV7-9, the J gene TRBJ1-1; 9 bases match TRBD1. V lost 5 bases, J lost 4 bases, and 8 bases stayed unmatched. The CDR3 contains 15 residues. CDR1 is SEHNR and CDR2 is FQNEAQ in the germline V gene (reference sequence).

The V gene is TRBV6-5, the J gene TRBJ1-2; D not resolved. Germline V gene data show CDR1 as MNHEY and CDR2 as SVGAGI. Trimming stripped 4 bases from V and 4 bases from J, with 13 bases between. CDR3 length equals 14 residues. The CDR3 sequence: CASSSNGVSYGYTF. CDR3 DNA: TGTGCCAGCAGTTCTAACGGTGTTTCCTATGGCTACACCTTC.

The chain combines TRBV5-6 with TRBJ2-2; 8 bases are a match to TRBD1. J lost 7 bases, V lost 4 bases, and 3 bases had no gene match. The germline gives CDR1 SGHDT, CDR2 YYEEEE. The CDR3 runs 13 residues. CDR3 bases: TGTGCCAGCAGCAGGGACAGGAACGGGGAGCTGTTTTTT. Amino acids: CASSRDRNGELFF.

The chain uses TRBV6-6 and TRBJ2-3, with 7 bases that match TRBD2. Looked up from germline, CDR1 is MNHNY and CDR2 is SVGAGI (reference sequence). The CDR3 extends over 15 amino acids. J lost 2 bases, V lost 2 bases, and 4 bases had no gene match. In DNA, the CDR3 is TGTGCCAGCAGTTACACCCAGCGGGACACAGATACGCAGTATTTT. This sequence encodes CASSYTQRDTDTQYF.